The present TCR beta chain was sequenced within a study of CD8+CD57+ T cells in acquired aplastic anemia. Previously, flow cytometry had revealed CD8+CD57+ cell expansion in the patients chosen for sequencing. This clonotype was found many times. The V gene lost 3 bases and the J gene lost 5 bases, with 10 bases spanning the gap. Germline CDR1 LNHDA, CDR2 SQIVND (reference sequence). This CDR3 comprises 13 residues. The template used for profiling TCR beta VDJ and CDR3 was genomic DNA. One entry per CDR3 protein, called by TCRdb with MiXCR from the reads. The sample shows about 160,000 distinct CDR3 sequences, around 48% of them seen only once.

This TCR was sampled from a human donor with aplastic anemia. The sequenced material came from sorted CD4+, CD8+, or CD8+CD57+ T cells (not recorded which) from PBMCs. The chain couples TRBV19 to TRBJ1-1; D remains ambiguous. The CDR3 coding sequence is TGTGCCAGTAGTATTACCAGGCGGACTGAAGCTTTCTTT. Its protein is CASSITRRTEAFF.